This paragraph covers one T cell receptor (beta chain) sequence. Its antigen remains unknown. Here immunoSEQ multiplex PCR was the method, and the copy in TCRdb shows in-frame clones only, minus some. The sample lists roughly 110,000 clones, around nine tenths occurring once. Second-dose groups at about 4 or about 12 weeks were pooled. Germline assignment: CDR1 SGHRS and CDR2 YFSETQ. Unmatched junction bases numbered 8, after V lost 4 bases and J lost 5 bases. CDR3 size: 14 residues. The data originate from a study of T cell responses to AZD1222 COVID-19 vaccine. Study-level findings and limits: The sample set comprised mostly white British donors with more females, and clonal diversity was possibly underestimated. CD4 TCRs associated with vaccination spanned spike, dominating at 160-218 and 743-854.

This TCR derives from an adult who received the AZD1222 COVID-19 vaccine. The genes are TRBV5-1 and TRBJ2-5; 7 bases line up with TRBD1. Specimen: peripheral blood, collected 28 days after the second AZD1222 dose. The CDR3 loop is CASSPAGGRETQYF. The CDR3 nucleotides are TGCGCCAGCAGCCCCGCAGGGGGAAGGGAGACCCAGTACTTC.